A single sample is the source of the 13 T cell receptor beta chains below, sequenced in a study of cytomegalovirus exposure and HLA in healthy donors. The PCR was carried out with 60 Vbeta primers and 13 Jbeta primers. Repertoires were generated with immunoSEQ multiplex PCR, while TCRdb's copy carries only in-frame clones and drops some. The sample yields some 150,000 clones, approximately 80% seen once. Sequenced material: PBMCs. The receptors here all came from a woman aged 45-65 years in good health and CMV-seropositive.

The J gene is TRBJ1-1, the V gene TRBV18; weak D call: TRBD1 (5 bases). The germline V and J ends were trimmed by 3 bases and 1 base, with 9 bases remaining between them. Germline V gene sequence: CDR1 KGHSH, CDR2 LQKENI. The length of the CDR3 is 14 residues. This CDR3 reads CASSPSQGNTEAFF. The CDR3 bases are TGTGCCAGCTCACCGAGTCAGGGGAACACTGAAGCTTTCTTT. Full variable domain (remainder filled in from reference TRBV18 and TRBJ1-1): NAGVMQNPRHLVRRRGQEARLRCSPMKGHSHVYWYRQLPEEGLKFMVYLQKENIIDESGMPKERFSAEFPKEGPSILRIQQVVRGDSAAYFCASSPSQGNTEAFFGQGTRLTVV.

V gene TRBV7-2 combines with J gene TRBJ1-1, with 9 bases identical to TRBD1. Looked up from germline, CDR1 is SGHTA and CDR2 is FQGNSA. This CDR3 spans 15 amino acids. The V and J ends lost 3 bases and 5 bases, in that order; junction bases with no gene match: 7. The CDR3 spells CASSFGQGLGTEAFF. In DNA form, the CDR3 reads TGTGCCAGCAGCTTCGGACAGGGGCTAGGGACTGAAGCTTTCTTT.

The chain has TRBV19 and TRBJ2-1; 12 nucleotides match TRBD2. The CDR3 is 18 amino acids. From germline, CDR1 is LNHDA and CDR2 SQIVND (reference sequence). V gave up 3 bases and J gave up 6 bases; unmatched junction bases: 12. The CDR3 sequence is CASSIPIFTSGRINEQFF. The CDR3 DNA sequence: TGTGCCAGTAGTATCCCTATCTTCACTAGCGGGAGGATCAATGAGCAGTTCTTC.

V usage is TRBV6-4 and J usage is TRBJ1-2, with a possible D match to TRBD1 (6 bases). Deletions cut 3 bases from V and 3 bases from J, with 8 bases between. Germline-derived CDR1 and CDR2 are MRHNA and SNTAGT. This CDR3 contains 13 residues. CDR3 in amino acids: CASSEQGDYGYTF. The CDR3 DNA follows: TGTGCCAGCAGTGAACAGGGTGACTATGGCTACACCTTC.

The rearrangement uses TRBV18 and TRBJ1-2; 7 bases align to TRBD1. CDR3 length: 14 residues. The J segment lost 4 bases and the V segment lost 1 base, leaving 3 bases of the junction unmatched. Germline V gene sequence: CDR1 KGHSH, CDR2 LQKENI. The CDR3 DNA sequence: TGTGCCAGCTCACCACAAGGGGGCCTCTATGGCTACACCTTC. The encoded protein is CASSPQGGLYGYTF.

This chain uses TRBV28 with TRBJ2-3; D ambiguous. This CDR3 region has 11 residues. Germline CDR1 reads MDHEN; CDR2 reads SYDVKM. Trimming removed 7 bases at V and 6 bases at J, with 8 bases between. CDR3 in DNA: TGTGCCAGCATTGTAGAGGATACGCAGTATTTT. As protein: CASIVEDTQYF.

This chain uses TRBV27 with TRBJ1-4; the D gene is possibly TRBD1 (6 bases). Trimming removed 6 bases at V and 6 bases at J, with 14 bases between. CDR1 and CDR2 (germline): MNHEY, SMNVEV (reference sequence). The CDR3 has 14 amino acids. In DNA form, the CDR3 reads TGTGCCAGCAGGGGGGGGCAGGACTATGAAAAACTGTTTTTT. Amino acids: CASRGGQDYEKLFF.

The rearrangement uses TRBV9 and TRBJ2-3; TRBD2 is a possible D gene (6 bases). Trimming stripped 0 bases from V and 0 bases from J, with 20 bases between. The CDR3 totals 19 residues. Germline assignment: CDR1 SGDLS and CDR2 YYNGEE. CDR3 loop: CASSVDKVGGAISTDTQYF. CDR3 bases: TGTGCCAGCAGCGTAGATAAGGTTGGAGGGGCCATCAGCACAGATACGCAGTATTTT.

The chain uses TRBV2 and TRBJ2-7; possible D gene TRBD2, 6 bases. The length of the CDR3 is 17 residues. Germline CDR1 is SNHLY and CDR2 is FYNNEI. V lost 1 base and J 2 bases, leaving 18 bases between the germline ends. DNA for the CDR3: TGTGCCAGCAGTGAAGAAATAACCCGGACTACGACCTACGAGCAGTACTTC. Translating gives CASSEEITRTTTYEQYF. Drawing the rest from reference TRBV2 and TRBJ2-7, the complete variable domain is EPEVTQTPSHQVTQMGQEVILRCVPISNHLYFYWYRQILGQKVEFLVSFYNNEISEKSEIFDDQFSVERPDGSNFTLKIRSTKLEDSAMYFCASSEEITRTTTYEQYFGPGTRLTVT.

V and J are TRBV9 and TRBJ1-1, with TRBD1 matching 9 bases. CDR3 length equals 15 residues. CDR1 and CDR2 (germline): SGDLS, YYNGEE. V shed 4 bases and J 3 bases; nucleotides not matched to a gene: 7. CDR3 coding DNA: TGTGCCAGCAGCATAAACAGGGGGCCGGACACTGAAGCTTTCTTT. Protein: CASSINRGPDTEAFF.

The chain employs TRBV10-3 and TRBJ2-7; D is undetermined. The CDR3 is 10 amino acids. The germline CDR1 and CDR2 sequences are ENHRY and SYGVKD. The germline V and J ends were trimmed by 11 bases and 0 bases, with 5 bases remaining between them. CDR3 region: CASGSYEQYF. As DNA, the CDR3 is TGTGCCTCCGGCTCCTACGAGCAGTACTTC.

J is TRBJ1-2 and V is TRBV9, with 7 bases fitting TRBD1. The CDR3 contains 14 residues. V was pared by 1 base and J by 8 bases, with 8 bases of the junction left unmatched. From germline, CDR1 is SGDLS and CDR2 YYNGEE. CDR3: CASSVRQGLEGYTF. The CDR3, as DNA: TGTGCCAGCAGCGTAAGACAGGGCTTGGAAGGCTACACCTTC. Full variable domain (missing parts from reference TRBV9 and TRBJ1-2): DSGVTQTPKHLITATGQRVTLRCSPRSGDLSVYWYQQSLDQGLQFLIQYYNGEERAKGNILERFSAQQFPDLHSELNLSSLELGDSALYFCASSVRQGLEGYTFGSGTRLTVV.

J is TRBJ2-1 and V is TRBV5-5; no reliable D call. Trimming took off 0 bases at V and 14 bases at J, with 9 bases between the two ends. Germline V gene data show CDR1 as SGHKS and CDR2 as YYEKEE (reference sequence). The CDR3 has 11 residues. This CDR3 is CASSLVASEFF. The CDR3 nucleotides read TGTGCCAGCAGCTTGGTGGCCAGTGAGTTCTTC. Together with reference TRBV5-5 and TRBJ2-1, the CDR3 gives the full variable domain: DAGVTQSPTHLIKTRGQQVTLRCSPISGHKSVSWYQQVLGQGPQFIFQYYEKEERGRGNFPDRFSARQFPNYSSELNVNALLLGDSALYLCASSLVASEFFGPGTRLTVL.